This T cell receptor beta chain was profiled in a study of cytomegalovirus exposure and HLA in healthy donors. General study findings and limits: Later on, an analysis tied 15,000 to 20,000 TCR beta sequences to HLA alleles at 0.05 false discovery rate. In a later analysis, V- and J-gene trimming of beta chains associated with a DCLRE1C missense variant, replicated independently. It was only CMV serostatus that was available as immune exposure information. The study labeled 164 TCR beta chains cytomegalovirus-associated.

The PCR employed 60 Vbeta primers together with 13 Jbeta primers. Only in-frame clones appear in the TCRdb table, and some are missing; sequencing was by immunoSEQ multiplex PCR. The table records 30,000 to 45,000 clones, approximately 82% of them present only once. With 0 bases removed from V and 7 bases from J, the gap between germline ends came to 15 bases. This CDR3 region has 15 residues. The germline V gene has CDR1 MNHEY and CDR2 SVGAGI. This clone was detected only a few times. The antigen remains unidentified. The rearrangement joins TRBV6-5 to TRBJ1-2; maybe TRBD1 (5 bases). The sample consisted of PBMCs. The receptor was derived from a woman aged 18-29 years in good health and CMV-seronegative. CDR3 loop: CASSYSVSGQGGYTF. Here the CDR3 DNA reads TGTGCCAGCAGTTACTCGGTTAGTGGACAAGGTGGCTACACCTTC.